The subject of this entry is one TCR beta chain. Its antigen is unknown. Blood samples of around 2.5 ml were drawn from every donor. Per-sample cDNA came from eight separate reactions. TCRdb processed the 5' RACE reads again and assigns one entry to each CDR3 protein, with no DNA. The table gives approximately 380,000 distinct CDR3 sequences; the top ten clones make up 2.6% of it. The CDR3 consists of 14 residues. Germline V gene lookup returns CDR1 SGHRS and CDR2 YFSETQ. This sample was taken from a study of monozygotic twins with inflammatory bowel disease. The study's findings and limits: The inverse Simpson measure of TCRbeta diversity was lower in IBD patients than in healthy co-twins.

The J gene is TRBJ2-2, the V gene TRBV5-1. This receptor was identified in a human donor with ulcerative colitis or Crohn's disease, or a healthy co-twin of an affected twin (not recorded which). The sample taken for sequencing was blood. The chain's CDR3 is CASSLTQNTGELFF.